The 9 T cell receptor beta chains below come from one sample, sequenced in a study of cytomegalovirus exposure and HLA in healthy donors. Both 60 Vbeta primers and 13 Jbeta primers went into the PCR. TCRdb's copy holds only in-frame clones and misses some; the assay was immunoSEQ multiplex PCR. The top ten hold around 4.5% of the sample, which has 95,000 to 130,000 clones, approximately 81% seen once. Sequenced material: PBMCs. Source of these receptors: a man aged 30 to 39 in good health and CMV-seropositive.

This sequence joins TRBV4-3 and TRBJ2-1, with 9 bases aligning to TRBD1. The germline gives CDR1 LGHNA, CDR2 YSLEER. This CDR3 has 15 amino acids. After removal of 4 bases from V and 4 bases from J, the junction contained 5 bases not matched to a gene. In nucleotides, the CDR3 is TGCGCCAGCAGCCTCGGGACAGGGAGATACAATGAGCAGTTCTTC. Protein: CASSLGTGRYNEQFF.

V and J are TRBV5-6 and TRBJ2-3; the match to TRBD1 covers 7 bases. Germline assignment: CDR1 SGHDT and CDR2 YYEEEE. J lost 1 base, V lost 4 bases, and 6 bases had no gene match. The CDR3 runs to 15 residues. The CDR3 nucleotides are TGTGCCAGCAGCCTCACAGGGGTGGGCACAGATACGCAGTATTTT. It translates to CASSLTGVGTDTQYF.

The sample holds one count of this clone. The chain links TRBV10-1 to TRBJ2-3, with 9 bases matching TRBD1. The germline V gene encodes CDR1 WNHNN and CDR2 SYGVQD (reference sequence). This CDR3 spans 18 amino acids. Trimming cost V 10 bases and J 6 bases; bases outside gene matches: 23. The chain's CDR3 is CAMAPTGQGRVGTDTQYF. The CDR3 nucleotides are TGCGCCATGGCGCCCACCGGACAGGGGAGAGTGGGAACGGATACGCAGTATTTT.

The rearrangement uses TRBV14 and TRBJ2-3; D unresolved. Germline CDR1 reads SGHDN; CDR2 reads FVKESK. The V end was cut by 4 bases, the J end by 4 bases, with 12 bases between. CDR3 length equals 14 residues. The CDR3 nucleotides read TGTGCCAGCAGCCCGACTCACCGGCCAGATACGCAGTATTTT. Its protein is CASSPTHRPDTQYF.

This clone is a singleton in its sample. The CDR3 reads CASSDYEDQPQHF. In nucleotides, the CDR3 is TGTGCCAGCAGTGACTACGAGGATCAGCCCCAGCATTTT. The genes are TRBV6-4 and TRBJ1-5; D remains unclear. Germline V CDR1 and CDR2: MRHNA, SNTAGT. The V gene lost 1 base and the J gene lost 5 bases, with 6 bases spanning the gap. The length of the CDR3 is 13 residues.

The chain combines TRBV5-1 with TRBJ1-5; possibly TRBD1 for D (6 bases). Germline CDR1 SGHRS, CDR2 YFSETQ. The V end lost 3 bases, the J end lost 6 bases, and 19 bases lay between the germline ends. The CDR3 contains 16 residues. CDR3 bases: TGCGCCAGCAGCTGCGATCCTAAAAAAGGGGGTCAGCCCCAGCATTTT. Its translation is CASSCDPKKGGQPQHF.

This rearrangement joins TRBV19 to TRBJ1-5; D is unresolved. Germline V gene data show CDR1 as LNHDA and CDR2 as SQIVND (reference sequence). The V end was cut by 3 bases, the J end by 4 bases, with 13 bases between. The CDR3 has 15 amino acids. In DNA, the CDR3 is TGTGCCAGTAGTATTTGGGCAGACCATAATCAGCCCCAGCATTTT. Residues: CASSIWADHNQPQHF.

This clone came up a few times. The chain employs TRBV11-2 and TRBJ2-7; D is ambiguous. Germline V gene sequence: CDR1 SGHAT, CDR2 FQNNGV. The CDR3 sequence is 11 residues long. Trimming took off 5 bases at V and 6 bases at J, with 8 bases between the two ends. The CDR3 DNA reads TGTGCCAGCAGCAATAGTGCCGAGCAGTACTTC. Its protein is CASSNSAEQYF.

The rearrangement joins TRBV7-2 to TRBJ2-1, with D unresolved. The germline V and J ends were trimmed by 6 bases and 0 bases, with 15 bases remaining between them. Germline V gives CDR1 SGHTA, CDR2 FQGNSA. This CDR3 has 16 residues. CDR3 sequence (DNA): TGTGCCAGCAGGCCTTCGGGTGGAAGCTCCTACAATGAGCAGTTCTTC. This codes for CASRPSGGSSYNEQFF.